The present T cell receptor beta chain was sequenced within a study of blood T cell repertoires in COVID-19. Participant age was roughly 18 to 90 years, and participants resided in about 25 US areas. The study assigned cohorts using participant-reported clinical history. Authors' analysis steps: Estimates of nucleated cell counts were drawn from the amplification of reference gene primers. Here immunoSEQ multiplex PCR was the method, and the copy in TCRdb shows in-frame clones only, minus some. Clone size and V and J calls were adopted from that table, with D and trimming inferred from the DNA. This table has roughly 330,000 clones, 80% to 90% appearing once. CDR1 and CDR2 from the germline V gene are ENHRY and SYGVKD. This CDR3 is 14 amino acids long. Germline trimming cut 4 bases from V and 5 bases from J; bases unmatched to any gene: 4.

The sequenced material came from PBMCs or T cells enriched from blood (not recorded which). This TCR derives from a woman aged 25-40 years who had recovered from COVID-19. The chain links TRBV10-3 to TRBJ1-5, with TRBD1 matching over 8 bases. The CDR3 sequence: CAISVQGGDQPQHF. CDR3 in DNA: TGTGCCATCAGTGTACAGGGGGGCGATCAGCCCCAGCATTTT.